Listed below are T cell receptor beta chains from one sample, sequenced in a study of preoperative IRX-2 immunotherapy in early breast cancer. Method: immunoSEQ multiplex PCR; TCRdb's copy keeps in-frame clones and lacks some. The table records 25,000 to 30,000 clones, 90% of them present only once. Sample collection was performed from a patient treated with IRX-2 immunotherapy. The receptor set was obtained from a human donor with breast cancer. Both conserved end residues are part of each CDR3. Each record gives: J gene, V gene, D gene, clone size, CDR3 protein, CDR3 DNA. D genes are given only for firm matches. Clone size appears in some rows only: once, few, many, or a class for an expanded clone.

>TRBJ2-1|TRBV7-2|.|.
CASSLLEGSMSSYNEQFF
TGTGCCAGCAGCTTATTGGAGGGTAGCATGAGCTCCTACAATGAGCAGTTCTTC
>TRBJ2-7|TRBV28|TRBD2|.
CASRERLAGDEQYF
TGTGCCAGCAGGGAACGACTAGCGGGAGACGAGCAGTACTTC
>TRBJ1-1|TRBV12-5|.|few
CASGLRTTDTEAFF
TGTGCTAGTGGTTTGCGGACCACGGACACTGAAGCTTTCTTT
>TRBJ2-3|TRBV28|TRBD2|.
CASKGLAGAGDTQYF
TGTGCCAGCAAGGGACTAGCGGGAGCGGGAGATACGCAGTATTTT
>TRBJ2-3|TRBV2|TRBD1|.
CASSDTGGGTTQYF
TGTGCCAGCAGTGACACAGGGGGCGGAACGACGCAGTATTTT
>TRBJ2-3|TRBV6-1|.|.
CASCLSPNRGDTQYF
TGTGCCAGCTGCCTTTCGCCGAATCGGGGGGATACGCAGTATTTT
>TRBJ2-3|TRBV5-1|.|.
CASSVVGSGSDTQYF
TGCGCCAGCAGCGTGGTCGGGAGTGGTTCAGATACGCAGTATTTT
>TRBJ2-7|TRBV2|.|.
CASSGGPRYEQYF
TGTGCCAGCAGTGGTGGGCCAAGGTACGAGCAGTACTTC
>TRBJ2-7|TRBV5-3|TRBD1|.
CARSLPGQGYEQYF
TGTGCCAGAAGCTTACCGGGACAGGGATACGAGCAGTACTTC
>TRBJ2-7|TRBV28|TRBD2|.
CATKRDIEQYF
TGTGCCACCAAGCGGGATATCGAGCAGTACTTC
>TRBJ1-1|TRBV18|.|.
CASSPGGWNTEAFF
TGTGCCAGCTCACCAGGGGGTTGGAACACTGAAGCTTTCTTT
>TRBJ2-7|TRBV19|.|.
CASSSPASSVYEQYF
TGTGCCAGTAGTTCCCCCGCTTCTAGCGTATACGAGCAGTACTTC
>TRBJ1-6|TRBV2|.|.
CASTTRGNNSPLHF
TGTGCCAGCACCACAAGGGGAAACAATTCACCCCTCCACTTT
>TRBJ1-2|TRBV6-6|.|.
CASSYSIGRSEGYTF
TGTGCCAGCAGTTACTCGATCGGCAGGTCAGAAGGCTACACCTTC
>TRBJ2-2|TRBV5-1|TRBD2|.
CASRLREGHTGELFF
TGCGCCAGCAGGTTGCGGGAGGGCCACACCGGGGAGCTGTTTTTT
>TRBJ1-1|TRBV5-1|.|.
CASSLDRVGTEAFF
TGCGCCAGCAGCTTGGACAGGGTAGGAACTGAAGCTTTCTTT
>TRBJ1-6|TRBV9|.|.
CASSVGSSYNSPLHF
TGTGCCAGCAGCGTCGGGAGCTCCTATAATTCACCCCTCCACTTT
>TRBJ1-5|TRBV28|TRBD1|.
CASRGTGRPQHF
TGTGCCAGCAGGGGGACAGGGCGGCCCCAGCATTTT
>TRBJ2-7|TRBV5-5|TRBD1|.
CASSTWTGRDEQYF
TGTGCCAGCAGCACCTGGACAGGGCGGGACGAGCAGTACTTC
>TRBJ2-1|TRBV11-2|TRBD1|.
CASSFRDSVYNEQFF
TGTGCCAGCAGCTTCCGGGACAGCGTATACAATGAGCAGTTCTTC
>TRBJ2-7|TRBV4-3|.|.
CASSYSTGQHYEQYF
TGCGCCAGCAGCTATTCCACCGGACAGCACTACGAGCAGTACTTC
>TRBJ1-2|TRBV4-1|.|.
CASSQGGVNYGYTF
TGCGCCAGCAGCCAAGGGGGAGTGAACTATGGCTACACCTTC
>TRBJ1-5|TRBV2|.|once
CASSEALGNSNQPQHF
TGTGCCAGCAGTGAAGCTTTAGGGAATAGCAATCAGCCCCAGCATTTT
>TRBJ2-7|TRBV5-4|.|.
CASSLGASYEQYF
TGTGCCAGCAGCTTGGGGGCCTCCTACGAGCAGTACTTC
>TRBJ2-3|TRBV4-3|TRBD2|.
CASSQEVGTSGTDTQYF
TGCGCCAGCAGCCAAGAAGTCGGGACTAGCGGCACAGATACGCAGTATTTT
>TRBJ2-1|TRBV6-5|.|few
CASKFGVEQFF
TGTGCCAGCAAGTTCGGGGTTGAGCAGTTCTTC
>TRBJ1-5|TRBV7-8|TRBD1|.
CASSPRTGWGQPQHF
TGTGCCAGCAGCCCTCGGACAGGGTGGGGTCAGCCCCAGCATTTT
>TRBJ1-5|TRBV4-1|.|.
CASSLGEGSNQPQHF
TGCGCCAGCAGCCTTGGAGAAGGCTCCAATCAGCCCCAGCATTTT
>TRBJ2-6|TRBV6-1|.|.
CASKMAGANVLTF
TGTGCCAGCAAGATGGCCGGGGCCAACGTCCTGACTTTC
>TRBJ2-1|TRBV5-6|.|.
CASSYPWGSYNEQFF
TGTGCCAGCAGCTACCCATGGGGCTCCTACAATGAGCAGTTCTTC
>TRBJ2-7|TRBV4-2|TRBD2|.
CASSQGAGLAVYEQYF
TGTGCCAGCAGCCAAGGCGCGGGACTAGCGGTCTACGAGCAGTACTTC
>TRBJ2-2|TRBV2|.|.
CASSEGHPKNTGELFF
TGTGCCAGTTCGGAAGGACACCCTAAGAACACCGGGGAGCTGTTTTTT
>TRBJ1-6|TRBV18|.|.
CASSPPPGQGMSPLHF
TGTGCCAGCTCCCCACCCCCTGGGCAGGGAATGTCACCCCTCCACTTT
>TRBJ1-2|TRBV13|.|.
CASSPGLEANYGYTF
TGTGCCAGCAGCCCAGGCCTGGAGGCTAACTATGGCTACACCTTC
>TRBJ1-1|TRBV4-3|TRBD1|.
CASSPGGGGVHTEAFF
TGCGCCAGCAGCCCAGGGGGGGGCGGCGTTCACACTGAAGCTTTCTTT
>TRBJ1-4|TRBV11-2|TRBD1|.
CASSPRTGNNEKLFF
TGTGCCAGCAGCCCCCGGACAGGGAATAATGAAAAACTGTTTTTT
>TRBJ1-3|TRBV25-1|TRBD1|once
CASSVTGGNTIYF
TGTGCCAGCAGTGTGACAGGGGGAAACACCATATATTTT
>TRBJ1-4|TRBV11-2|.|.
CASSPRQLNEKLFF
TGTGCCAGCAGCCCTAGACAGCTAAATGAAAAACTGTTTTTT
>TRBJ2-2|TRBV28|TRBD1|.
CASSLFMSGTGGATGELFF
TGTGCCAGCAGTTTATTTATGTCGGGGACAGGGGGCGCGACCGGGGAGCTGTTTTTT
>TRBJ2-7|TRBV6-5|.|.
CASRPTGAGTGQYF
TGTGCCAGCAGACCCACAGGGGCGGGGACCGGGCAGTACTTC
>TRBJ2-7|TRBV5-6|TRBD2|.
CASSLPSGPYEQYF
TGTGCCAGCAGCTTGCCTAGCGGCCCCTACGAGCAGTACTTC
>TRBJ1-6|TRBV7-2|.|once
CASSFTGTNSPLHF
TGTGCCAGCAGCTTTACAGGGACTAATTCACCCCTCCACTTT
>TRBJ2-7|TRBV20-1|.|.
CSAWSYEQYF
TGCAGTGCGTGGAGCTACGAGCAGTACTTC
>TRBJ1-1|TRBV2|.|few
CASSVPDSLVNEAFF
TGTGCCAGCAGTGTACCGGACAGTCTGGTAAATGAAGCTTTCTTT
>TRBJ1-6|TRBV9|.|.
CASSFPGSYNSPLHF
TGTGCCAGCAGCTTCCCGGGCTCCTATAATTCACCCCTCCACTTT
>TRBJ1-5|TRBV10-1|TRBD1|.
CASSGSRDRGLPSNQPQHF
TGCGCCAGCAGTGGAAGCCGGGACAGGGGGCTACCCTCCAATCAGCCCCAGCATTTT
>TRBJ2-7|TRBV29-1|.|.
CSVEGQGRGEQYF
TGCAGCGTTGAAGGCCAGGGGAGGGGCGAGCAGTACTTC
>TRBJ2-4|TRBV19|TRBD1|.
CATEDRGLAKNIQYF
TGTGCCACCGAGGACAGGGGATTAGCCAAAAACATTCAGTACTTC
>TRBJ2-2|TRBV6-5|.|.
CASSYSIRGRNGELFF
TGTGCCAGCAGTTACTCGATAAGGGGTAGAAACGGGGAGCTGTTTTTT
>TRBJ1-4|TRBV6-6|.|.
CASREGTIYEKLFF
TGTGCCAGTCGCGAGGGGACTATTTATGAAAAACTGTTTTTT
>TRBJ2-7|TRBV15|.|once
CATSRGGEGQVGSYEQYF
TGTGCCACCAGCAGAGGCGGGGAGGGACAGGTAGGCTCCTACGAGCAGTACTTC
>TRBJ2-3|TRBV5-4|.|.
CASSLTGVYTDTQYF
TGTGCCAGCAGCTTGACAGGCGTATACACAGATACGCAGTATTTT
>TRBJ1-4|TRBV5-4|.|.
CASSLDRAGKLFF
TGTGCCAGCAGCTTGGATAGGGCCGGAAAACTGTTTTTT
>TRBJ2-7|TRBV6-5|.|.
CASRDTSYEQYF
TGTGCCAGCAGGGACACCTCCTACGAGCAGTACTTC
>TRBJ2-7|TRBV27|.|.
CATRGLPFYEQYF
TGTGCCACCCGCGGACTTCCTTTCTACGAGCAGTACTTC
>TRBJ2-3|TRBV7-2|TRBD1|.
CASRRDRGRTDTQYF
TGTGCCAGCAGACGTGACAGGGGGCGGACAGATACGCAGTATTTT
>TRBJ2-2|TRBV28|TRBD2|.
CASKGGLALTGELFF
TGTGCCAGCAAAGGGGGACTAGCGTTAACCGGGGAGCTGTTTTTT